This TCR beta chain was identified during a study of T cell repertoires in cytomegalovirus infection. Study as a whole: Signatures in public TCR beta sequences pointed to both CMV infection and matching HLA type. General study points: Adding up the frequency of public TCR beta families identified people who carried CMV plus the relevant HLA. HLA-C-restricted, CMV-specific TCR beta clonotypes were dominant ex vivo.

This clonotype came up many times. Its antigen is as yet unknown. TCRdb used MiXCR to reprocess the reads, holding one entry per CDR3 protein. The table shows about 360,000 distinct CDR3 sequences, with 15% to 20% occurring only once. The CDR3 has 14 residues. V dropped 5 bases and J dropped 6 bases, with 14 bases sitting between them. Germline-derived CDR1 and CDR2 are SGHTA and FQGNSA. The receptor was derived from a human donor in good health (CMV status not recorded). Some clones in this sample may be carry-over from other donors' samples. This chain connects TRBV7-2 to TRBJ1-5; D unclear. The sequencing sample was made of PBMCs. CDR3 DNA sequence: TGTGCCAGCAGCGCCTTAGCCAGAGTTCAGCCCCAGCATTTT. Translated, it gives CASSALARVQPQHF.